The rows below give T cell receptor beta chains drawn from one sample of a study of vaccination effects on CD4 cells after COVID-19. The assay was immunoSEQ multiplex PCR, and TCRdb's table has in-frame clones only and misses some. The sample includes about 79,000 clones, roughly 80% of them seen just once. Antigens of these TCRs are unknown. The sample in question was CD4+ T cells from PBMCs cultured with HCoV-229E spike peptides, obtained before COVID-19 vaccination. These receptors were collected from a human donor who received a COVID-19 vaccine. The CDR3 runs from the conserved cysteine through the conserved F or W. Fields, in order: D gene, J gene, V gene, clone size, CDR3 DNA, CDR3 protein. A D gene is named only where the DNA matches it firmly. Clone size, where shown, is once, few, many, or a class for clones that have expanded.

D: -
J: TRBJ1-1
V: TRBV19
size: -
DNA: TGTGCCAGTAGCGTGACAGAAATGAACACTGAAGCTTTCTTT
CDR3: CASSVTEMNTEAFF

D: -
J: TRBJ1-2
V: TRBV12-5
size: few
DNA: TGTGCTAGTGGTTTGCCCGTGGAGTTTAAACGCTACACCTTC
CDR3: CASGLPVEFKRYTF

D: -
J: TRBJ2-2
V: TRBV14
size: -
DNA: TGTGCCAGTACCCCTAGCACCGGGGAGCTGTTTTTT
CDR3: CASTPSTGELFF

D: -
J: TRBJ1-2
V: TRBV5-4
size: few
DNA: TGTGCCAGCAGTCATGGGCCTGAAGCTAACTATGGCTACACCTTC
CDR3: CASSHGPEANYGYTF

D: TRBD1
J: TRBJ2-3
V: TRBV28
size: -
DNA: TGTGCCAGCAGAATGGGACAGCCCACAGATACGCAGTATTTT
CDR3: CASRMGQPTDTQYF

D: -
J: TRBJ1-5
V: TRBV19
size: -
DNA: TGTGCCAGTAGTATAGGGAGGGCAGGGCATCAGCCCCAGCATTTT
CDR3: CASSIGRAGHQPQHF

D: -
J: TRBJ2-1
V: TRBV19
size: -
DNA: TGTGCCAGTAGTGTCACAGGTGGGGTTTACAATGAGCAGTTCTTC
CDR3: CASSVTGGVYNEQFF

D: -
J: TRBJ1-6
V: TRBV4-3
size: once
DNA: TGCGCCAGCAGTCTCCAGACCGGGGGCAATTCACCCCTCCACTTT
CDR3: CASSLQTGGNSPLHF

D: -
J: TRBJ1-1
V: TRBV12-3/TRBV12-4
size: -
DNA: TGTGCCAGCAGGCTGGACGGTTACACTGAAGCTTTCTTT
CDR3: CASRLDGYTEAFF

D: -
J: TRBJ2-2
V: TRBV19
size: once
DNA: TGTGCCAGTAGCGACGGGGGTGGAACCGGGGAGCTGTTTTTT
CDR3: CASSDGGGTGELFF